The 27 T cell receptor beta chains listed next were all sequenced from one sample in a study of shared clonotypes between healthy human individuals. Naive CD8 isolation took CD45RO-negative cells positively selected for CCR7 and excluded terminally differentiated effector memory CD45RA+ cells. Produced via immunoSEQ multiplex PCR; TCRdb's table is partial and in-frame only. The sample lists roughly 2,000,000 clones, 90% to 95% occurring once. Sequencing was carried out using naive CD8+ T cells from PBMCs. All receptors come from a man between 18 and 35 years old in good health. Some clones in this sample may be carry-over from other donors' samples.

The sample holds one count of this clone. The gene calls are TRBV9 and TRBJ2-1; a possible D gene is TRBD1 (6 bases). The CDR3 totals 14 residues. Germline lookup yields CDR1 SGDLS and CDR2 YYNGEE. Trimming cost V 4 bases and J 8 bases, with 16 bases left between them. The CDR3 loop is CASSPRRGGDEQFF. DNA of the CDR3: TGTGCCAGCAGCCCTCGACGTGGGGGCGATGAGCAGTTCTTC.

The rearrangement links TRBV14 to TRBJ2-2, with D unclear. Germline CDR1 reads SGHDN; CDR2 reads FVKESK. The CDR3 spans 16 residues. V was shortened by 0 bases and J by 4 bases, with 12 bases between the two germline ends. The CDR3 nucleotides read TGTGCCAGCAGCCAAGATCTTCGCCGATCCACCGGGGAGCTGTTTTTT. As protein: CASSQDLRRSTGELFF. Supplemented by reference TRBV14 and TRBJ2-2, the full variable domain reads EAGVTQFPSHSVIEKGQTVTLRCDPISGHDNLYWYRRVMGKEIKFLLHFVKESKQDESGMPNNRFLAERTGGTYSTLKVQPAELEDSGVYFCASSQDLRRSTGELFFGEGSRLTVL.

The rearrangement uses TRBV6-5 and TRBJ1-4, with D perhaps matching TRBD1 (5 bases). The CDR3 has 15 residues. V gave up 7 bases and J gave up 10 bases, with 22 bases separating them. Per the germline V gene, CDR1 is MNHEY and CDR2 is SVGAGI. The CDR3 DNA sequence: TGTGCCAGCAAAATAAAAGGGGCAGTGGCTGCAAAACTGTTTTTT. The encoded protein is CASKIKGAVAAKLFF.

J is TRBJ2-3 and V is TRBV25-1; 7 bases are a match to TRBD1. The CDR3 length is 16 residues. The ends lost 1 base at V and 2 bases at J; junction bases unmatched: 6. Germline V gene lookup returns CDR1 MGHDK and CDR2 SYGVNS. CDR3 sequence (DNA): TGTGCCAGCAGTGAATTGAGGGGGCAACTCACAGATACGCAGTATTTT. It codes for CASSELRGQLTDTQYF. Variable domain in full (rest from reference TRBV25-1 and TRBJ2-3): EADIYQTPRYLVIGTGKKITLECSQTMGHDKMYWYQQDPGMELHLIHYSYGVNSTEKGDLSSESTVSRIRTEHFPLTLESARPSHTSQYLCASSELRGQLTDTQYFGPGTRLTVL.

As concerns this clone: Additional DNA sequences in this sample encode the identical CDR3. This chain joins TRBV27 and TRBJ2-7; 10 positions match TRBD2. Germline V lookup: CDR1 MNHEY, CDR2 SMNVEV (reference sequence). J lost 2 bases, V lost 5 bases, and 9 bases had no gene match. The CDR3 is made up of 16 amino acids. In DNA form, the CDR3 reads TGTGCCAGCAGTCCGTCAGCGGGAGGGTTAACCTACGAGCAGTACTTC. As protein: CASSPSAGGLTYEQYF.

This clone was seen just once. CDR3 in DNA: TGTGCCAGTGGACTAGCGGGAGTTTTGTATGAGCAGTTCTTC. As protein: CASGLAGVLYEQFF. This rearrangement joins TRBV19 to TRBJ2-1; TRBD2 matches 13 bases. Unmatched junction bases numbered 6, after V lost 8 bases and J lost 8 bases. This CDR3 has 14 residues. Germline-derived CDR1 and CDR2 are LNHDA and SQIVND (reference sequence).

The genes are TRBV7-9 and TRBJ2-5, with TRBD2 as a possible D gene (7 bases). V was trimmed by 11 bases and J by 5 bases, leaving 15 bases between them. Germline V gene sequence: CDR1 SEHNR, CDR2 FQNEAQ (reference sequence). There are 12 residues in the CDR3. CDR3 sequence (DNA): TGTGCCTGGGGGGGGCGGCGGGAGACCCAGTACTTC. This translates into CAWGGRRETQYF.

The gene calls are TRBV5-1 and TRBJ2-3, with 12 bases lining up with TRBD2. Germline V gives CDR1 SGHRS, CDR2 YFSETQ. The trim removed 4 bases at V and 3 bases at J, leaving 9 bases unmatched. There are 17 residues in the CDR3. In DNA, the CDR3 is TGCGCCAGCAGCCCCGGCGCTAGCGGGAGGGGAACAGATACGCAGTATTTT. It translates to CASSPGASGRGTDTQYF.

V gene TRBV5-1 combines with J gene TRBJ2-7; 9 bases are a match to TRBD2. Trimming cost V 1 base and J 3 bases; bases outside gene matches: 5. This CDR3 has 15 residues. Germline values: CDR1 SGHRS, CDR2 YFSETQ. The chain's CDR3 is CASSLSGSGSYEQYF. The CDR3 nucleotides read TGCGCCAGCAGCTTGTCCGGTAGCGGGAGCTACGAGCAGTACTTC.

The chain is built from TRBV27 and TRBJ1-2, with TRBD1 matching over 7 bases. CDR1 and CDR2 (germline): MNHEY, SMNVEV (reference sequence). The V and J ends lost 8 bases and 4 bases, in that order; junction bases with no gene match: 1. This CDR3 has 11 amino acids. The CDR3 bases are TGTGCCAGCGGGACAGCCTATGGCTACACCTTC. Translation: CASGTAYGYTF.

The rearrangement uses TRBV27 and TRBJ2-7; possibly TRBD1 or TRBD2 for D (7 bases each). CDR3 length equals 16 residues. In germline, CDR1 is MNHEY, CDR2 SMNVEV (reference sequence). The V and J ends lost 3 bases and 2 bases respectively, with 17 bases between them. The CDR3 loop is CASSFSGGQLPYEQYF. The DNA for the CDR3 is TGTGCCAGCAGTTTTTCGGGGGGACAGTTACCCTACGAGCAGTACTTC.

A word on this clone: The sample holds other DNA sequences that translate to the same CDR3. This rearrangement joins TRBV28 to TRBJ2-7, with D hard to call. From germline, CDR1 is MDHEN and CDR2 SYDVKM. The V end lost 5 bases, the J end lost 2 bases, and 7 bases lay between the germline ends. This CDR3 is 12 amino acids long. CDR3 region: CASSPHTYEQYF. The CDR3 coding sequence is TGTGCCAGCAGTCCCCACACCTACGAGCAGTACTTC.

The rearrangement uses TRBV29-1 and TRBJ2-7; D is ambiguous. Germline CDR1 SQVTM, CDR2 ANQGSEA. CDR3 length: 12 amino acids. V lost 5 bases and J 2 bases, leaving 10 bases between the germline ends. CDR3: CSVFEETYEQYF. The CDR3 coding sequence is TGCAGCGTTTTCGAGGAGACCTACGAGCAGTACTTC.

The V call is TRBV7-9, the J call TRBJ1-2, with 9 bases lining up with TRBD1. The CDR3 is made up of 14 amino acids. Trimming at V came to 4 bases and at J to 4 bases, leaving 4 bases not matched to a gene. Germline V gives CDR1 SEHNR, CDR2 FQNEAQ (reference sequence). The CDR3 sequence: CASSYGTGPYGYTF. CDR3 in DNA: TGTGCCAGCAGCTACGGGACAGGGCCCTATGGCTACACCTTC.

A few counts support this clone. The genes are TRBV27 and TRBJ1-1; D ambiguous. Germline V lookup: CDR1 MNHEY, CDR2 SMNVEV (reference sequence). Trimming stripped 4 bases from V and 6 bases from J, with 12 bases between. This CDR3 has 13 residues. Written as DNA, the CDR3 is TGTGCCAGCAGTTGGGTTGGAGGATCTGAAGCTTTCTTT. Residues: CASSWVGGSEAFF.

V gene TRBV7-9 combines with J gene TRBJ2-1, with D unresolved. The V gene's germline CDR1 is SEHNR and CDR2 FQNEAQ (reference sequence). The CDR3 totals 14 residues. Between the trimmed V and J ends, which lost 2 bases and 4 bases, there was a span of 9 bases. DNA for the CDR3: TGTGCCAGCAGCTTAACGGAGAGGTACAATGAGCAGTTCTTC. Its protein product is CASSLTERYNEQFF.

The CDR3 bases are TGTGCCAGCAGCGTAGCTACTTATGAGGGACAGGCTTCCAATGAGCAGTTCTTC. Amino acids: CASSVATYEGQASNEQFF. This rearrangement joins TRBV9 to TRBJ2-1; 8 bases align to TRBD1. V lost 0 bases and J lost 6; bases outside the gene matches: 14. This CDR3 contains 18 residues. The germline gives CDR1 SGDLS, CDR2 YYNGEE.

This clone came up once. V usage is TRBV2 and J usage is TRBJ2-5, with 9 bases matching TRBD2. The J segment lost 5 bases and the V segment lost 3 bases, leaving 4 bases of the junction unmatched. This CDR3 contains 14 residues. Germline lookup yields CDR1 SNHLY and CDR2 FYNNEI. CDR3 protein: CASSDRLAEETQYF. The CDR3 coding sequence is TGTGCCAGCAGTGACAGACTAGCGGAGGAGACCCAGTACTTC.

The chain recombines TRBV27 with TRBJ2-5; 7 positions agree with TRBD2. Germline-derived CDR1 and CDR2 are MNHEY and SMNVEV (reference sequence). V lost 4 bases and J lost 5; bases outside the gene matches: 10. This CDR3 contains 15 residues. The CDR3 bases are TGTGCCAGCAGTTCCACCCCGGGGCGGGGGGAGACCCAGTACTTC. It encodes CASSSTPGRGETQYF.

CDR3 DNA sequence: TGTGCCAGTAGCCAAGACAGGGGCGGTATTGAAAAACTGTTTTTT. Protein sequence: CASSQDRGGIEKLFF. The chain is built from TRBV19 and TRBJ1-4; 8 bases line up with TRBD1. Per the germline V gene, CDR1 is LNHDA and CDR2 is SQIVND (reference sequence). Trimming removed 6 bases from V and 7 bases from J; junction bases left unmatched: 10. The CDR3 runs to 15 residues.

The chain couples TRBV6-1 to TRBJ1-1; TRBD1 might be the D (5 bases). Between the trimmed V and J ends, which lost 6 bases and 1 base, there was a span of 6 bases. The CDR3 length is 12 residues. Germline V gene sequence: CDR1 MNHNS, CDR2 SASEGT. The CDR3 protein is CASRGRNTEAFF. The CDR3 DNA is TGTGCCAGCAGGGGACGGAACACTGAAGCTTTCTTT.

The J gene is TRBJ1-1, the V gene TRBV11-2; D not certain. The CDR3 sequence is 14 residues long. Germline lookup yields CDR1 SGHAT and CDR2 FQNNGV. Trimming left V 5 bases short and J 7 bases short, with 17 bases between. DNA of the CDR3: TGTGCCAGCAGCCCCCGAGAAGGCGTGGGTGAAGCTTTCTTT. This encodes CASSPREGVGEAFF.

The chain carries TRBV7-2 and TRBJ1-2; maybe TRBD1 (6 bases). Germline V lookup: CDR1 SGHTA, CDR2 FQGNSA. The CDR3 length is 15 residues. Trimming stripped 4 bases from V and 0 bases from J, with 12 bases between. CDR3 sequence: CASSSRDNPNYGYTF. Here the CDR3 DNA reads TGTGCCAGCAGCTCCCGGGACAATCCTAACTATGGCTACACCTTC.

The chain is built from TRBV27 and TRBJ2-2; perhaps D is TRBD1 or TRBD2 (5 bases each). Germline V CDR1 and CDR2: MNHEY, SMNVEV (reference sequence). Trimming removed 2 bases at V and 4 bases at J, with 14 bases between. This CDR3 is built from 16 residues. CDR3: CASSLGRGAGTGELFF. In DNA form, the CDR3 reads TGTGCCAGCAGTTTAGGCCGGGGCGCGGGCACCGGGGAGCTGTTTTTT.

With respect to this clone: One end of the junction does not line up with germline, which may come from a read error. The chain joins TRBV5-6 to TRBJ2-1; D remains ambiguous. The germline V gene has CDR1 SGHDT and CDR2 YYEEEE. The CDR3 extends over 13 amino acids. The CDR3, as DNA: TGTGCCAGCAGCTTGGGCCCATCTTTCACAAAAGTCTTC. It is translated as CASSLGPSFTKVF.

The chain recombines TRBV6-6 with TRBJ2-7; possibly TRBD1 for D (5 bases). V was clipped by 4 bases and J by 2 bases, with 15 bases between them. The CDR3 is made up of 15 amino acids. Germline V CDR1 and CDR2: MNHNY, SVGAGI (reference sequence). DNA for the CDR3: TGTGCCAGCAGTTTTTTCACAGGAAACCCCTACGAGCAGTACTTC. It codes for CASSFFTGNPYEQYF.

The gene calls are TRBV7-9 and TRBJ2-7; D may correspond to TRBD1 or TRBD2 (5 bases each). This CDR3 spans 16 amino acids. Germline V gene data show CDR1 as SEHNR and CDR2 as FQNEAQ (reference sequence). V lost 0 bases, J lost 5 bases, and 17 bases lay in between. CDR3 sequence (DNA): TGTGCCAGCAGCTTAGCCGTAAGAGGGACCGGGGACGAGCAGTACTTC. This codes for CASSLAVRGTGDEQYF. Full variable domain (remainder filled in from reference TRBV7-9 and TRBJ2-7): DTGVSQNPRHKITKRGQNVTFRCDPISEHNRLYWYRQTLGQGPEFLTYFQNEAQLEKSRLLSDRFSAERPKGSFSTLEIQRTEQGDSAMYLCASSLAVRGTGDEQYFGPGTRLTVT.